Following are 27 T cell receptor beta chains from one sample sequenced in a study of prognosis after radiotherapy for stage I lung cancer. Genomic DNA provided the template from which TCR beta CDR3 was amplified by two-round multiplex PCR. Primers specific to each TRBV and TRBJ gene were used in first-round PCR. TCRdb ran MiXCR on the multiplex PCR reads and lists one entry per CDR3 protein. The sample has under 20,000 distinct CDR3 sequences, 44% seen once; the top ten hold around 42%. The input for sequencing was PBMCs, taken before or after stereotactic body radiation therapy (not recorded which). These receptors all come from a donor aged 50 or older with non-small cell lung cancer.

By share, this clonotype counts as medium-sized. This chain links TRBV2 with TRBJ2-7; 11 bases are a match to TRBD1. Germline CDR1 and CDR2: SNHLY and FYNNEI. V was pared by 6 bases and J by 6 bases, with 7 bases of the junction left unmatched. The length of the CDR3 is 14 residues. This chain's CDR3 is CASRPGQGVLEQYF. The CDR3 coding sequence is TGTGCCAGCAGACCGGGACAGGGGGTTCTCGAGCAGTACTTC.

Points on this clonotype: A single base is all that separates this from a far larger clone, so a read error is likely. V gene TRBV6-8 combines with J gene TRBJ1-2; TRBD1 is a possible D gene (5 bases). V was shortened by 5 bases and J by 1 base, with 14 bases between the two germline ends. Germline-derived CDR1 and CDR2 are MNHGY and SAAAGT. The CDR3 runs to 15 residues. CDR3 region: CASSVRQTINYGYTF. The DNA of the CDR3 is TGTGCCAGCAGTGTACGACAGACGATTAACTATGGCTACACCTTC.

The chain has TRBV20-1 and TRBJ2-3, with 7 nucleotides matching TRBD2. J gave up 0 bases and V 6 bases, and 3 bases lay outside the gene matches. Germline V gene sequence: CDR1 DFQATT, CDR2 SNEGSKA (reference sequence). The CDR3 consists of 13 residues. CDR3 protein: CSALSGSTDTQYF. The CDR3 DNA follows: TGCAGTGCCCTTAGCGGGAGCACAGATACGCAGTATTTT.

The J gene is TRBJ1-1, the V gene TRBV30, with no clear D. Per the germline V gene, CDR1 is GTSNPN and CDR2 is SVGIG (reference sequence). V shed 5 bases and J shed 1 base, with 8 bases lying between them. The CDR3 extends over 12 amino acids. The CDR3 DNA sequence: TGTGCCTGGGGGCACCCGAACACTGAAGCTTTCTTT. It codes for CAWGHPNTEAFF. Together with reference TRBV30 and TRBJ1-1, the CDR3 gives the full variable domain: SQTIHQWPATLVQPVGSPLSLECTVEGTSNPNLYWYRQAAGRGLQLLFYSVGIGQISSEVPQNLSASRPQDRQFILSSKKLLLSDSGFYLCAWGHPNTEAFFGQGTRLTVV.

This clonotype was picked up many times. The gene calls are TRBV5-1 and TRBJ2-1, with 8 nucleotides matching TRBD2. Per the germline V gene, CDR1 is SGHRS and CDR2 is YFSETQ. With 4 bases clipped from V and 7 bases from J, the junction kept 16 bases outside the gene matches. There are 17 residues in the CDR3. Here the CDR3 DNA reads TGCGCCAGCAGCCCCACTCCCGGGGGGGCCCATCGAAATGAGCAGTTCTTC. Translating it yields CASSPTPGGAHRNEQFF.

The chain carries TRBV11-2 and TRBJ2-7, with TRBD2 identical over 10 bases. The length of the CDR3 is 14 residues. From germline, CDR1 is SGHAT and CDR2 FQNNGV. Trimming took 4 bases from V and 6 from J; bases not matched to a gene: 6. The CDR3 DNA sequence: TGTGCCAGCAGCTCAGAGAGCGGGAGGGTCGAGCAGTACTTC. It specifies CASSSESGRVEQYF. The variable domain in full, with the rest retrieved from reference TRBV11-2 and TRBJ2-7, is EAGVAQSPRYKIIEKRQSVAFWCNPISGHATLYWYQQILGQGPKLLIQFQNNGVVDDSQLPKDRFSAERLKGVDSTLKIQPAKLEDSAVYLCASSSESGRVEQYFGPGTRLTVT.

This clonotype was recorded many times. Mismatch with germline at one junction end may stem from a read error. The chain couples TRBV24-1 to TRBJ2-2, with D tentatively TRBD1 (7 bases). The CDR3 spans 14 residues. From germline, CDR1 is KGHDR and CDR2 SFDVKD. The DNA for the CDR3 is TGTGCCACCAGTGTCCCAGGGGGTGGCGGGGAGCTGTCTTTT. Residues: CATSVPGGGGELSF.

The chain carries TRBV7-9 and TRBJ1-6, with no clear D. Germline V gives CDR1 SEHNR, CDR2 FQNEAQ (reference sequence). The CDR3 is 14 residues long. V shed 1 base and J shed 7 bases, with 8 bases lying between them. As DNA, the CDR3 is TGTGCCAGCAGCTTAGAACAGAGCAATTCACCCCTCCACTTT. Translated, it gives CASSLEQSNSPLHF.

The chain combines TRBV10-2 with TRBJ2-7, with TRBD1 matching 7 bases. Germline loops: CDR1 WSHSY, CDR2 SAAADI. The CDR3 extends over 10 amino acids. The V segment lost 10 bases and the J segment 4 bases; nucleotides outside the gene matches: 1. The CDR3 sequence is CATGQYEQYF. The CDR3 nucleotides read TGCGCCACGGGACAGTACGAGCAGTACTTC.

The sample holds many counts of this clonotype. The chain is built from TRBV7-6 and TRBJ2-7, with TRBD2 matching over 14 bases. Trimming cost V 5 bases and J 6 bases; bases outside gene matches: 9. This CDR3 has 16 amino acids. The germline gives CDR1 SGHVS, CDR2 FNYEAQ. CDR3 nucleotides: TGTGCCAGCAGCCCCCCGGGACTAGCGGGAGCGGTCGAGCAGTACTTC. It yields the protein CASSPPGLAGAVEQYF.

The V gene is TRBV20-1, the J gene TRBJ2-7; 7 bases map to TRBD2. The CDR3 length is 13 residues. Germline CDR1 DFQATT, CDR2 SNEGSKA (reference sequence). V gave up 4 bases and J gave up 5 bases; unmatched junction bases: 8. CDR3 residues: CSANKRDQDEQYF. CDR3 in DNA: TGCAGTGCTAATAAGCGGGACCAGGACGAGCAGTACTTC.

This clonotype was detected many times. The chain recombines TRBV9 with TRBJ2-3; 14 bases align to TRBD2. The V gene end was trimmed by 3 bases and the J gene end by 6 bases; junction bases not matched to a gene: 9. The germline V gene encodes CDR1 SGDLS and CDR2 YYNGEE. The CDR3 totals 17 residues. The CDR3 bases are TGTGCCAGCAGCGAGAGGACTAGCGGGGGGCCAGGCGATACGCAGTATTTT. Amino acid sequence: CASSERTSGGPGDTQYF.

This clonotype came up many times. The chain uses TRBV14 and TRBJ2-1; 7 positions agree with TRBD2. There are 16 residues in the CDR3. The germline gives CDR1 SGHDN, CDR2 FVKESK. V lost 3 bases to trimming and J lost 1 base; unmatched junction nucleotides: 6. CDR3 sequence (DNA): TGTGCCAGCAGCCAGAATAGCGGGTCGTCCTACAATGAGCAGTTCTTC. It codes for CASSQNSGSSYNEQFF.

Comment on this clonotype: This sequence is one base from a far larger clone and is likely a read error. The CDR3 region has the DNA TGTGCCAGCCGCACGGGGCGGGCAGGGGACAATGAGCAGTTCTTC. This gives the protein CASRTGRAGDNEQFF. This chain joins TRBV6-4 and TRBJ2-1; the D gene is possibly TRBD1 (6 bases). The CDR3 covers 15 residues. V dropped 8 bases and J dropped 5 bases, with 19 bases sitting between them. Germline CDR1 and CDR2: MRHNA and SNTAGT.

At least ten counts were recorded for this clonotype. The chain is built from TRBV7-2 and TRBJ2-3, with TRBD2 identical over 8 bases. Germline loops: CDR1 SGHTA, CDR2 FQGNSA. This CDR3 has 18 residues. The ends lost 2 bases at V and 3 bases at J; junction bases unmatched: 13. This chain's CDR3 is CASSLQGRSGGQTDTQYF. For the CDR3, the DNA is TGTGCCAGCAGCTTACAGGGCCGATCGGGGGGGCAGACAGATACGCAGTATTTT.

This clonotype was detected ten times or more. V and J are TRBV28 and TRBJ2-3; no firm D call. This CDR3 comprises 13 residues. V shed 10 bases and J shed 1 base, with 12 bases lying between them. CDR1 and CDR2 from the germline V gene are MDHEN and SYDVKM. CDR3 in amino acids: CATHQVGTDTQYF. CDR3 bases: TGTGCCACCCACCAAGTAGGCACAGATACGCAGTATTTT.

This clonotype has ten or more counts. V gene TRBV30 combines with J gene TRBJ2-2; D is unresolved. The CDR3 covers 11 residues. Trimming cost V 2 bases and J 5 bases, with 3 bases left between them. Germline V lookup: CDR1 GTSNPN, CDR2 SVGIG (reference sequence). CDR3 nucleotide sequence: TGTGCCTGGAGTAGGACCGGGGAGCTGTTTTTT. This encodes CAWSRTGELFF.

The CDR3, as DNA: TGCGCCAGCAGCTTGGACGGGGTTGAGCAGTACTTC. The encoded protein is CASSLDGVEQYF. The V call is TRBV5-1, the J call TRBJ2-7, with a weak D call TRBD2 (5 bases). Germline V gene sequence: CDR1 SGHRS, CDR2 YFSETQ. Trimming removed 0 bases from V and 7 bases from J, with 8 bases in between. The CDR3 length is 12 residues. The variable domain in full, completed from reference TRBV5-1 and TRBJ2-7, reads KAGVTQTPRYLIKTRGQQVTLSCSPISGHRSVSWYQQTPGQGLQFLFEYFSETQRNKGNFPGRFSGRQFSNSRSEMNVSTLELGDSALYLCASSLDGVEQYFGPGTRLTVT.

To note about this clonotype: A far larger clone is only one base removed, so a read error is likely. The chain couples TRBV7-9 to TRBJ1-1, with a possible D match to TRBD1 (6 bases). The CDR3 loop spans 16 amino acids. The germline V gene encodes CDR1 SEHNR and CDR2 FQNEAQ (reference sequence). The CDR3, as DNA: TGTTCCAGCAGCTCCCCCCAGGGGTTGGTGAACACTGAAGCTTTCTTT. Translating gives CSSSSPQGLVNTEAFF.

This clonotype was seen at least ten times. The genes are TRBV2 and TRBJ1-1; D remains unclear. Germline CDR1 is SNHLY and CDR2 is FYNNEI. The CDR3 is made up of 13 amino acids. V was pared by 8 bases and J by 1 base, with 11 bases between. The CDR3 nucleotides are TGTGCCAGCGCTATGGGGTCGAACACTGAAGCTTTCTTT. Translating gives CASAMGSNTEAFF. The complete variable domain, with remaining parts taken from reference TRBV2 and TRBJ1-1, reads EPEVTQTPSHQVTQMGQEVILRCVPISNHLYFYWYRQILGQKVEFLVSFYNNEISEKSEIFDDQFSVERPDGSNFTLKIRSTKLEDSAMYFCASAMGSNTEAFFGQGTRLTVV.

The chain joins TRBV7-9 to TRBJ2-1; no clear D gene. Trimming removed 5 bases from V and 7 bases from J, with 18 bases in between. The CDR3 has 15 residues. Germline V gene lookup returns CDR1 SEHNR and CDR2 FQNEAQ (reference sequence). Here the CDR3 DNA reads TGTGCCAGCAGCCCAAAAGTTAGGGTCGGAAATGAGCAGTTCTTC. Its protein product is CASSPKVRVGNEQFF.

There are many counts of this clonotype. This CDR3 is CSAVNSGGTGELFF. DNA of the CDR3: TGCAGTGCCGTAAATAGCGGGGGGACCGGGGAGCTGTTTTTT. The rearrangement uses TRBV20-1 and TRBJ2-2; 10 nucleotides agree with TRBD2. This CDR3 contains 14 residues. V shed 6 bases, J shed 5 bases, and the junction held 6 bases outside the gene matches. The germline V gene encodes CDR1 DFQATT and CDR2 SNEGSKA (reference sequence).

Ten or more counts support this clonotype. The chain combines TRBV28 with TRBJ2-5; D is undetermined. CDR1 MDHEN and CDR2 SYDVKM come from the germline V gene. This CDR3 spans 15 amino acids. Trimming shortened V by 3 bases and J by 1 base, and 12 bases separated the two germline ends. The CDR3 spells CASSFGRNFQETQYF. The CDR3 DNA is TGTGCCAGCAGTTTCGGACGGAACTTCCAAGAGACCCAGTACTTC.

This clonotype has ten or more counts. The rearrangement joins TRBV5-1 to TRBJ2-5, with a weak D call TRBD2 (6 bases). Germline lookup yields CDR1 SGHRS and CDR2 YFSETQ. The CDR3 contains 16 residues. V was clipped by 4 bases and J by 2 bases, with 18 bases between them. The CDR3 is CASSPRGGLGQETQYF. CDR3 sequence (DNA): TGCGCCAGCAGCCCCCGTGGGGGGTTAGGGCAAGAGACCCAGTACTTC.

In the case of this clonotype: A single base is all that separates this from a far larger clone, so a read error is likely. This chain joins TRBV6-4 and TRBJ2-7, with D perhaps matching TRBD1 (6 bases). Trimming pared 7 bases from V and 0 bases from J, leaving 13 bases between. Germline CDR1 is MRHNA and CDR2 is SNTAGT. This CDR3 is 14 amino acids long. CDR3 sequence: CASKKWTDSYEQYF. The CDR3 DNA is TGTGCCAGCAAAAAATGGACAGACTCCTACGAGCAGTACTTC.

The V and J genes are TRBV12-3 or TRBV12-4 and TRBJ1-3; the D is unclear. The V gene lost 6 bases and the J gene lost 0 bases, with 6 bases spanning the gap. This CDR3 is 13 amino acids long. CDR3 residues: CASRQSSGNTIYF. The CDR3 region has the DNA TGTGCCAGCAGACAGAGCTCTGGAAACACCATATATTTT.

The V and J genes are TRBV27 and TRBJ1-1; D perhaps matches TRBD1 (6 bases). The CDR3 runs to 14 residues. V shed 6 bases and J shed 5 bases, with 16 bases lying between them. The germline CDR1 and CDR2 sequences are MNHEY and SMNVEV (reference sequence). CDR3 nucleotide sequence: TGTGCCAGCAGCCCAGGGGTCGTGGCGACTGAAGCTTTCTTT. Translation: CASSPGVVATEAFF.